The rows below give T cell receptor beta chains drawn from one sample of a study of T cell responses to AZD1222 COVID-19 vaccine. Clones were sequenced by immunoSEQ multiplex PCR, and TCRdb holds only the in-frame ones, with some missing. The data contain roughly 120,000 clones, more than 75% of them singletons. The material sequenced was peripheral blood, taken on day 0 of AZD1222 vaccination. The receptors shown here come from an adult in good health. The conserved cysteine and the conserved F or W are not part of the CDR3 here. Only part of the rows carry a size: once, few, many, or a class if the clone is expanded.

abundance,j_gene,v_gene,CDR3aa
few,TRBJ2-1,TRBV4-3,ASSHGGGFFSYNEQF
NA,TRBJ1-1,TRBV3-1/TRBV3-2,ASSQDHGGRKAF
NA,TRBJ2-2,TRBV6-1,ASSEVDGTGELF
NA,TRBJ1-1,TRBV28,ASLKKGYRVNTEAF
once,TRBJ1-1,TRBV19,ASSSVREVNTEAF
NA,TRBJ1-5,TRBV5-1,ASSPRSNQPQH
NA,TRBJ2-7,TRBV10-3,AHHMAGSYEQY
NA,TRBJ2-5,TRBV5-6,ASSLAMRPGETQY
NA,TRBJ2-5,TRBV27,ASSLFGLAGGTQETQY
NA,TRBJ1-3,TRBV21-1,ASSKERGAKGNTIY
once,TRBJ2-1,TRBV28,ATRGNYNEQF
NA,TRBJ2-1,TRBV19,ASSTTGAYNEQF
NA,TRBJ2-1,TRBV19,ASSPWGGDDEQF
NA,TRBJ2-7,TRBV5-6,ASSLPQEGPYEQY
NA,TRBJ1-5,TRBV4-1,ASSHFLTEKNQPQH
once,TRBJ2-6,TRBV5-4,ASSLLQPGSGANVLT
NA,TRBJ1-4,TRBV28,ASSSSGAGEKLF
NA,TRBJ1-2,TRBV27,ASSSPIGQGGYT
NA,TRBJ1-1,TRBV6-2/TRBV6-3,ASSRGLNTEAF
NA,TRBJ2-7,TRBV20-1,SARGGGEQY
NA,TRBJ2-1,TRBV5-1,ASSGGLAGGSYNEQF
NA,TRBJ2-5,TRBV7-9,ASSLTGGDETQY
NA,TRBJ2-1,TRBV29-1,SVATGLAGSYNEQF
NA,TRBJ2-1,TRBV7-2,ASSSYGPYNEQF
NA,TRBJ2-1,TRBV18,ASSPQTGINEQF
NA,TRBJ1-3,TRBV6-5,ASSYSLGGSGNTIY
NA,TRBJ2-5,TRBV30,AWTEDRGRRETQY
NA,TRBJ2-3,TRBV28,VSNRGTTDTQY
NA,TRBJ1-5,TRBV7-8,ASEPGYSNQPQH
NA,TRBJ1-1,TRBV2,ASSGQRNTEAF
once,TRBJ2-7,TRBV28,ASSRDLWGEQY
NA,TRBJ1-2,TRBV2,ASSEVHPRVVGYGYT
NA,TRBJ1-4,TRBV2,ASSEGQGANEKLF
few,TRBJ2-1,TRBV7-2,ASSPGRERSYNEQF
NA,TRBJ1-6,TRBV19,ASSTGTGDSPLH